This T cell receptor beta chain appears in the sequencing data of a study of T cells in Graves' hyperthyroidism and ophthalmopathy (dated by TCRdb to about 2019). For the study in its entirety: Peripheral blood was sampled at the time of initial diagnosis, prior to any treatment. To identify distinguishing TCR V-J signatures, a discovery cohort of about 100 patients was used, comprising some 43 with Graves' ophthalmopathy and around 60 with stable Graves' hyperthyroidism. An independent validation cohort of around 20 hyperthyroidism patients and about 16 patients who later progressed to ophthalmopathy tested prospective prediction of ophthalmopathy. For training and testing, the 100 patients in the discovery cohort were randomly divided in a 7:3 ratio. In about 6 Graves' hyperthyroidism patients, the study also compared T-cell repertoires from thyroid tissue with T-cell repertoires from blood. After sampling, hyperthyroidism patients received methimazole starting at 30 mg daily, and ophthalmopathy patients received high-dose intravenous methylprednisolone. The paper describes TCR Vbeta CDR3 sequencing of 130 to 150 peripheral blood samples, made up of 43 ophthalmopathy patients, around 78 hyperthyroidism patients and some 17 progressor patients. Study-level results and caveats: Ophthalmopathy was separated from stable hyperthyroidism by a 13 V-J signature model, with just over 85% sensitivity and approximately 81% specificity obtained in cross-validation and 80%/75% obtained in testing. In validation, the model predicted progression to ophthalmopathy a median of about 6.8 months before onset, with 65% to 71% sensitivity and nearly 75% specificity. Blood samples also contained most of the expanded thyroid clonotypes (frequency above 0.001), which suggests that blood repertoires may reflect thyroid immune responses. Sample size was not statistically predetermined, and investigators were not blinded to group allocation.

The table lists this clonotype with many counts. The antigen it binds to is not known. Base qualities are not at hand, and no much larger clone is one base apart. Amplification of TCR beta CDR3 regions was carried out from RNA transcripts. For the first round of RT-PCR on the TCR CDR3, the HTBI primer set was used together with the Qiagen OneStep RT-PCR kit. The libraries were constructed in a second round of multiplex PCR and then size-selected and purified. The libraries were sequenced on an Illumina HiSeq2000 using paired-end 100 bp reads. From the authors' description of their analysis: SOAPnuke was used to process the raw data, removing reads that contained adapters or uncalled bases, had a mean Phred below 15, or lacked an exact match to the constant primer or identifier. High-quality paired reads were merged using COPE v1.2.5, and each unique nucleotide sequence was defined as a clonotype. MiTCR v1.1 was used to align the clonotypes against IMGT TRBV, TRBD and TRBJ reference segments. Only V-J combinations with frequency above 0.0001, covering 99% to 99.2% of repertoires, were analysed. A TCS score was defined as the ratio between F50 (clonal expansion) and ExV (chaos), using BLOSUM62-based TCRdist between CDR3 peptides within each V-J. Welch's t-statistics and random forest reduced 450 to 600 V-J features to 13, which were used in a naive Bayes classifier (R e1071). Using fastp trimming at Q25 and MiXCR clonotype assembly, TCRdb reanalyzed the public sequencing data and kept in-frame beta chains. All rows with the same CDR3 protein become a single entry with the most common DNA and genes. What appears here as the V and J calls and clone size reflects TCRdb's work, not the paper's. In all, the sample holds 250,000 to 300,000 distinct CDR3 sequences, and approximately 17% of those were seen once. The top ten clones comprise over 50% of the sample.

Ophthalmopathy patients had moderately to severely active disease, with a Clinical Activity Score of 3 or more, a NOSPECS grade of 4 or more, and a disease duration of less than 3 months. The study excluded patients with uncontrolled infections, other autoimmune diseases, pregnancy or lactation. Diagnoses were based on clinical symptoms, serum thyroxine and TRAb, thyroid ultrasound and orbital computed tomography. Ficoll-Paque density gradient centrifugation was used to isolate PBMCs from approximately 10 ml of fresh peripheral blood. Total RNA was extracted using Trizol reagent, and RNA quality was assessed on an Agilent 2100 Bioanalyzer. V is reduced by 11 bases and J by 5 bases, leaving a spacing of 16 bases between them. Including the terminal cysteine and phenylalanine, the CDR3 comprises 13 residues. The CDR3 DNA has 39 bases and is translated from base 1. Based on the germline V gene, the CDR1 and CDR2 sequences are SNHLY and FYNNEI.

Recombination linked TRBV2 to TRBJ1-5; no confident D gene assignment can be made. The sample comprised blood. This TCR derives from a woman aged 55-70 years with Graves' ophthalmopathy. The CDR3 protein: CAGNVDSHQPQHF. The nucleotides are TGTGCCGGCAACGTTGATAGTCATCAGCCCCAGCATTTT.